This T cell receptor beta chain was obtained from a study of T cell responses to AZD1222 COVID-19 vaccine. Study-level information: Both about-4-week and about-12-week second-dose recipients were combined. Whole-study results and caveats: Baseline seropositives among AZD1222 recipients totaled only 5 to 7. Dominant at 160-218 and 743-854, vaccine-associated CD4 TCRs also spanned spike. Most donors were white British and more were female, and clonal diversity was possibly underestimated.

Here immunoSEQ multiplex PCR was the method, and the copy in TCRdb shows in-frame clones only, minus some. The table includes roughly 130,000 clones, about 92% detected once. On this clone: Antigen specificity is unknown.

CDR3 length: 14 amino acids. Trimming took off 7 bases at V and 5 bases at J, with 17 bases between the two ends. Germline CDR1 SGHVS, CDR2 FQNEAQ. The material sequenced was peripheral blood, taken on day 0 of AZD1222 vaccination. The sequence was collected from an adult in good health. The chain carries TRBV7-8 and TRBJ1-1; D uncertain. CDR3 in DNA: TGTGCCAGCATCCTTGGGATGTGGGGAACTGAAGCTTTCTTT. Amino acids: CASILGMWGTEAFF. The full variable domain, completed using reference TRBV7-8 and TRBJ1-1, is GAGVSQSPRYKVAKRGQDVALRCDPISGHVSLFWYQQALGQGPEFLTYFQNEAQLDKSGLPSDRFFAERPEGSVSTLKIQRTQQEDSAVYLCASILGMWGTEAFFGQGTRLTVV.